A single TCR beta chain is shown here with its context. Original methodology: Reference gene primer amplification yielded estimated nucleated cell counts. This table comes from immunoSEQ multiplex PCR, and its TCRdb copy is limited to in-frame clones, with some not included. Clone size and V and J calls were adopted from that table, with D and trimming inferred from the DNA. This sample has roughly 210,000 clones, with around four fifths found just once. The sample originates from a study of blood T cell repertoires in COVID-19. Study overall: From T cells, B-cell-depleted T cells, or PBMCs came the material, which was cDNA or gDNA.

Seattle's enrolled individuals joined amid active infection and were then monitored longitudinally. There are 15 residues in the CDR3. Germline V gene sequence: CDR1 SGDLS, CDR2 YYNGEE. The V end lost 2 bases, the J end lost 3 bases, and 15 bases lay between the germline ends. The sample was peripheral blood. This clonotype originated in an elderly woman with COVID-19, enrolled during active disease. The chain is built from TRBV9 and TRBJ2-7; D perhaps matches TRBD1 (7 bases). The CDR3 here is CASSVSTGRYYEQYF. Written as DNA, the CDR3 is TGTGCCAGCAGCGTTTCGACAGGGAGGTACTACGAGCAGTACTTC.